This paragraph covers one T cell receptor (beta chain) sequence. The antigen remains undetermined. Germline V gives CDR1 MNHNY, CDR2 SVGAGI (reference sequence). The CDR3 consists of 13 residues. V lost 7 bases to trimming and J lost 6 bases; unmatched junction nucleotides: 7. The data were taken from a study of T cell responses to AZD1222 COVID-19 vaccine. Whole-study findings and limits: Across spike, vaccine-associated CD4 TCRs were found, dominant at 160-218 and 743-854.

Produced via immunoSEQ multiplex PCR; TCRdb's table is partial and in-frame only. The sample includes around 150,000 clones, approximately 95% of them seen just once. This chain joins TRBV6-6 and TRBJ1-2, with 8 positions matching TRBD1. The sample was peripheral blood, taken 28 days after the second AZD1222 dose. The TCR sequence derives from an adult who received the AZD1222 COVID-19 vaccine. The CDR3 region has the DNA TGTGCCAGCACTGAACGACAGGGGAATGGCTACACCTTC. Translating gives CASTERQGNGYTF.